What follows are 20 T cell receptor beta chains derived from one specimen sequenced in a study of T-cell reconstitution after alpha-beta-depleted transplantation in children. Unique molecular identifiers were incorporated when the TCRbeta library was constructed. TCRdb redid the calling of the PCR reads with MiXCR, one entry per CDR3 protein. This repertoire shows 200,000 to 300,000 distinct CDR3 sequences, under 30% found once; its top ten account for roughly 2.6%. The sample in question was PBMCs, obtained before TCRalphabeta/CD19-depleted stem cell transplant. The receptor source for this set is a girl aged 2 to 10 with Fanconi anemia, due to receive a stem cell transplant.

The sample holds one count of this clonotype. The chain couples TRBV20-1 to TRBJ2-7; D remains ambiguous. Germline V lookup: CDR1 DFQATT, CDR2 SNEGSKA (reference sequence). V shed 0 bases and J shed 2 bases, with 11 bases lying between them. This CDR3 is 14 amino acids long. The CDR3 loop is CSARDWESPYEQYF. The CDR3 DNA reads as TGCAGTGCTAGAGATTGGGAAAGCCCCTACGAGCAGTACTTC.

The chain recombines TRBV7-3 with TRBJ2-7; the D gene could be TRBD1 or TRBD2 (6 bases each). V lost 3 bases and J lost 0, with 12 bases in between. CDR3 size: 15 residues. Looked up from germline, CDR1 is SGHTA and CDR2 is FQGTGA. The CDR3 DNA reads TGTGCCAGCAGCTTTGCTGGGGGGCCCTCCTACGAGCAGTACTTC. Translating it yields CASSFAGGPSYEQYF.

This clonotype was counted a few times. The chain combines TRBV29-1 with TRBJ2-5, with D perhaps assigned TRBD1 or TRBD2 (6 bases each). This CDR3 has 14 amino acids. Germline V gene sequence: CDR1 SQVTM, CDR2 ANQGSEA. V gave up 5 bases and J gave up 4 bases, with 17 bases separating them. This CDR3 reads CSVNGYTGAETQYF. The CDR3 bases are TGCAGCGTTAACGGGTACACGGGGGCAGAGACCCAGTACTTC.

V usage is TRBV12-3 or TRBV12-4 and J usage is TRBJ2-1; 8 nucleotides match TRBD2. The V and J ends lost 6 bases and 4 bases, in that order; junction bases with no gene match: 8. This CDR3 contains 15 residues. The DNA for the CDR3 is TGTGCCAGCAGCATCGGACTAGCAGAGTACAATGAGCAGTTCTTC. This gives the protein CASSIGLAEYNEQFF.

V and J are TRBV7-3 and TRBJ2-6, with no clear D. The CDR3 runs to 13 residues. CDR1 is SGHTA and CDR2 is FQGTGA in the germline V gene. The V and J ends lost 8 bases and 2 bases respectively, with 7 bases between them. As DNA, the CDR3 is TGTGCCAGCCGAGTTACTGGGGCCAACGTCCTGACTTTC. Translated: CASRVTGANVLTF.

The J gene is TRBJ2-7, the V gene TRBV5-5; 8 bases agree with TRBD1. J was trimmed by 4 bases and V by 6 bases; bases with no gene match: 15. The CDR3 has 16 residues. CDR1 and CDR2 (germline): SGHKS, YYEKEE (reference sequence). The CDR3 coding sequence is TGTGCCAGCAACATTATGACAACCGGGACAGGTTACGAGCAGTACTTC. Translation: CASNIMTTGTGYEQYF.

V is TRBV6-2 or TRBV6-3 and J is TRBJ2-7; D gene ambiguous. The CDR3 runs 12 residues. With 5 bases removed from V and 7 bases from J, the gap between germline ends came to 12 bases. CDR1 and CDR2 (germline): MNHEY, SVGEGT. The CDR3 DNA is TGTGCCAGCAGTCCAAACATCGGGGAGCAGTACTTC. The encoded protein is CASSPNIGEQYF.

This clonotype has ten or more counts. The gene calls are TRBV12-3 or TRBV12-4 and TRBJ1-2, with D possibly being TRBD1 (5 bases). There are 15 residues in the CDR3. Trimming took 4 bases from V and 4 from J, leaving 16 bases between them. This CDR3 is CASSSNWRGGYGYTF. The DNA of the CDR3 is TGTGCCAGCAGTTCGAACTGGCGGGGGGGCTATGGCTACACCTTC.

This clonotype was recorded many times. This chain links TRBV4-2 with TRBJ2-5; tentative D call: TRBD2 (5 bases). This CDR3 contains 15 residues. V gave up 2 bases and J gave up 1 base, with 11 bases separating them. CDR1 and CDR2 (germline): LGHNA, YNFKEQ. This chain's CDR3 is CASSQPGRGQETQYF. The CDR3 DNA sequence: TGTGCCAGCAGCCAACCAGGCCGGGGCCAAGAGACCCAGTACTTC.

This clonotype has a count of ten or more. The chain couples TRBV4-2 to TRBJ2-1; D unresolved. The germline gives CDR1 LGHNA, CDR2 YNFKEQ. V gave up 0 bases and J gave up 8 bases, with 5 bases separating them. The CDR3 totals 12 residues. In DNA form, the CDR3 reads TGTGCCAGCAGCCAAGATGTGGATGAGCAGTTCTTC. It specifies CASSQDVDEQFF.

This clonotype has only one observation. The rearrangement uses TRBV20-1 and TRBJ2-1; TRBD1 matches at 9 bases. CDR3 length: 15 amino acids. Germline CDR1 is DFQATT and CDR2 is SNEGSKA (reference sequence). V was clipped by 5 bases and J by 5 bases; unmatched bases: 10. In DNA form, the CDR3 reads TGCAGTGCTCGAGGTGGGACAGGGATGCACAATGAGCAGTTCTTC. This encodes CSARGGTGMHNEQFF.

The chain is built from TRBV28 and TRBJ2-1; 7 nucleotides match TRBD2. V shed 3 bases, J shed 6 bases, and the junction held 5 bases outside the gene matches. The CDR3 is 14 residues long. Germline V CDR1 and CDR2: MDHEN, SYDVKM. The CDR3 sequence: CASSLAGVANEQFF. The CDR3 region has the DNA TGTGCCAGCAGTTTGGCGGGAGTGGCCAATGAGCAGTTCTTC. The entire variable domain, with the rest obtained from reference TRBV28 and TRBJ2-1, is as follows: DVKVTQSSRYLVKRTGEKVFLECVQDMDHENMFWYRQDPGLGLRLIYFSYDVKMKEKGDIPEGYSVSREKKERFSLILESASTNQTSMYLCASSLAGVANEQFFGPGTRLTVL.

There are many counts of this clonotype. V is TRBV15 and J is TRBJ2-5, with no clear D. The V end was cut by 0 bases, the J end by 5 bases, with 10 bases between. There are 14 residues in the CDR3. Germline V gives CDR1 LNHNV, CDR2 YYDKDF (reference sequence). The CDR3 bases are TGTGCCACCAGCAGAGATAAACATTTGGAGACCCAGTACTTC. Amino acid sequence: CATSRDKHLETQYF.

This clonotype was picked up a small number of times. The V call is TRBV29-1, the J call TRBJ1-2, with D maybe TRBD1 (5 bases). CDR3 length: 15 residues. Germline values: CDR1 SQVTM, CDR2 ANQGSEA. Trimming took 3 bases from V and 2 from J, leaving 16 bases between them. CDR3 sequence (DNA): TGCAGCGTTGAGGATTCCGGGACTCCGAACTATGGCTACACCTTC. It yields the protein CSVEDSGTPNYGYTF.

This clonotype appeared many times. The V gene is TRBV12-3 or TRBV12-4, the J gene TRBJ2-7; D may correspond to TRBD1 or TRBD2 (5 bases each). The V end was cut by 6 bases, the J end by 9 bases, with 12 bases between. The CDR3 has 11 amino acids. CDR3 DNA sequence: TGTGCCAGCAGGGGGACCGGGCCGCAGTACTTC. Protein sequence: CASRGTGPQYF.

This clonotype was recorded many times. The V gene is TRBV7-8, the J gene TRBJ2-7, with TRBD2 matching over 9 bases. CDR1 is SGHVS and CDR2 is FQNEAQ in the germline V gene. Unmatched junction bases numbered 8, after V lost 5 bases and J lost 3 bases. The CDR3 has 15 amino acids. CDR3 sequence (DNA): TGTGCCAGCAGCGCCACCGGGACTAGCATCTACGAGCAGTACTTC. Its translation is CASSATGTSIYEQYF.

This clonotype was detected only once. The gene calls are TRBV21-1 and TRBJ2-5; no DNA check was done on the table's D call, TRBD1. TRBV21-1 is a documented pseudogene. The CDR3 extends over 15 amino acids. CDR3 sequence (DNA): TGTGCCAGCAGCAAAAGGGCAGGGCTGCAAGAGACCCAGTACTTC. It specifies CASSKRAGLQETQYF.

This clonotype was detected only a few times. The rearrangement links TRBV20-1 to TRBJ2-3; TRBD2 aligns across 12 bases. V lost 3 bases and J lost 6; bases outside the gene matches: 7. This CDR3 has 15 residues. From germline, CDR1 is DFQATT and CDR2 SNEGSKA (reference sequence). Written as DNA, the CDR3 is TGCAGTGCTAGTCTCCTAGCGGGGGGGGTGGATACGCAGTATTTT. The encoded protein is CSASLLAGGVDTQYF.

This clonotype was recorded at least ten times. V and J are TRBV5-1 and TRBJ2-1, with TRBD2 matching over 9 bases. After removal of 4 bases from V and 0 bases from J, the junction contained 8 bases not matched to a gene. This CDR3 is 17 amino acids long. Germline CDR1 is SGHRS and CDR2 is YFSETQ. In DNA, the CDR3 is TGCGCCAGCAGCCTAAGAGCGGGAGGTAGCTCCTACAATGAGCAGTTCTTC. Translation gives CASSLRAGGSSYNEQFF.

In its sample, this clonotype was seen many times. This chain joins TRBV4-2 and TRBJ2-1; D might be TRBD1 or TRBD2, each matching 5 bases. The V and J ends lost 0 bases and 7 bases respectively, with 16 bases between them. The length of the CDR3 is 16 residues. In germline, CDR1 is LGHNA, CDR2 YNFKEQ. In DNA, the CDR3 is TGTGCCAGCAGCCAAGAGGGTCAGGGTAGGAGGAATGAGCAGTTCTTC. It specifies CASSQEGQGRRNEQFF.